A selection of T cell receptor beta chains follows, all from one sample in a study of shared clonotypes between healthy human individuals. Clones were sequenced by immunoSEQ multiplex PCR, and TCRdb holds only the in-frame ones, with some missing. Of about 2.4 million clones listed, about 92% are singletons. Sequencing was performed on naive CD4+ T cells sorted from blood. Receptors were obtained from a man between 18 and 35 years old in good health. CDR3s include the opening cysteine and the closing phenylalanine or tryptophan. The order of the fields is J gene, clone size, V gene, D gene, CDR3 DNA, CDR3 protein. The D gene is left open where the match is weak. Clone size is given for some rows only: seen once, a few or many times, or a class if the clone is expanded.

j_call: TRBJ1-5
clone_size: NA
v_call: TRBV14
d_call: NA
cdr3_nt: TGTGCCAGCAGCCAAGGGACAGCCTATCATCAGCCCCAGCATTTT
cdr3_aa: CASSQGTAYHQPQHF

j_call: TRBJ2-7
clone_size: NA
v_call: TRBV5-4
d_call: TRBD2
cdr3_nt: TGTGCCAGCAGCCTCGAGACTAGCGGGAGGCTGGGGGAGCAGTACTTC
cdr3_aa: CASSLETSGRLGEQYF

j_call: TRBJ2-3
clone_size: NA
v_call: TRBV18
d_call: TRBD2
cdr3_nt: TGTGCCAGCTCACGGACTAGCGGGACTAGCACAGATACGCAGTATTTT
cdr3_aa: CASSRTSGTSTDTQYF

j_call: TRBJ1-2
clone_size: NA
v_call: TRBV2
d_call: NA
cdr3_nt: TGTGCCAGCAGTGAACAGGGGAAAGAGGGCTACACCTTC
cdr3_aa: CASSEQGKEGYTF

j_call: TRBJ2-5
clone_size: NA
v_call: TRBV5-4
d_call: NA
cdr3_nt: TGTGCCAGCAGCCAAGCAATTAGTCAAGAGACCCAGTACTTC
cdr3_aa: CASSQAISQETQYF

j_call: TRBJ2-1
clone_size: NA
v_call: TRBV10-3
d_call: TRBD2
cdr3_nt: TGTGCCATCAGTGCCCCGACTAGCGGGAGCAATGAGCAGTTCTTC
cdr3_aa: CAISAPTSGSNEQFF

j_call: TRBJ2-3
clone_size: NA
v_call: TRBV7-2
d_call: NA
cdr3_nt: TGTGCCAGCAGCTTAGAACCGTCAAGACCAGATACGCAGTATTTT
cdr3_aa: CASSLEPSRPDTQYF

j_call: TRBJ2-1
clone_size: once
v_call: TRBV10-2
d_call: TRBD1
cdr3_nt: TGCGCCAGCGACGACGGGACAGGGAGAGCGAATGAGCAGTTCTTC
cdr3_aa: CASDDGTGRANEQFF

j_call: TRBJ1-5
clone_size: NA
v_call: TRBV6-1
d_call: TRBD1
cdr3_nt: TGTGCCAGCAGGAGGACAGGGGGCGGTCAGCCCCAGCATTTT
cdr3_aa: CASRRTGGGQPQHF

j_call: TRBJ1-1
clone_size: NA
v_call: TRBV2
d_call: NA
cdr3_nt: TGTGCCAGCAGGGGAATCTCCATGAACACTGAAGCTTTCTTT
cdr3_aa: CASRGISMNTEAFF

j_call: TRBJ2-7
clone_size: NA
v_call: TRBV6-5
d_call: NA
cdr3_nt: TGTGCCAGCAAGAGTCCCAGACAGTCCTACGAGCAGTACTTC
cdr3_aa: CASKSPRQSYEQYF

j_call: TRBJ1-1
clone_size: few
v_call: TRBV9
d_call: NA
cdr3_nt: TGTGCCAGCAGCGTAGAGGGGAAGGGGATAGCTTTCTTT
cdr3_aa: CASSVEGKGIAFF

j_call: TRBJ2-2
clone_size: once
v_call: TRBV19
d_call: NA
cdr3_nt: TGTGCCAGTAGTCCCGGCGCGAACACCGGGGAGCTGTTTTTT
cdr3_aa: CASSPGANTGELFF

j_call: TRBJ1-2
clone_size: NA
v_call: TRBV28
d_call: TRBD1
cdr3_nt: TGTGCCAGCACCTCGGCCTCCCAACAGGGGCCAGATGGCTACACCTTC
cdr3_aa: CASTSASQQGPDGYTF

j_call: TRBJ2-3
clone_size: NA
v_call: TRBV6-7
d_call: NA
cdr3_nt: TGTGCCAGCAGCGGACGTGGCACAGATACGCAGTATTTT
cdr3_aa: CASSGRGTDTQYF

j_call: TRBJ2-5
clone_size: NA
v_call: TRBV30
d_call: TRBD2
cdr3_nt: TGTGCCTGGAGTTCAGTAGCGGGGGGGCGGGAGACCCAGTACTTC
cdr3_aa: CAWSSVAGGRETQYF

j_call: TRBJ2-3
clone_size: NA
v_call: TRBV15
d_call: NA
cdr3_nt: TGTGCCACCAGTCACCCTTTTACTGGACCTAGCACAGATACGCAGTATTTT
cdr3_aa: CATSHPFTGPSTDTQYF

j_call: TRBJ2-7
clone_size: NA
v_call: TRBV2
d_call: TRBD2
cdr3_nt: TGTGCCAGCAGTGAAAGGGCGGGGGGGCCTTACGAGCAGTACTTC
cdr3_aa: CASSERAGGPYEQYF

j_call: TRBJ2-3
clone_size: NA
v_call: TRBV7-2
d_call: TRBD2
cdr3_nt: TGTGCCGGAAAACCGACGGGACTAGCGGGGGGGACCACAGATACGCAGTATTTT
cdr3_aa: CAGKPTGLAGGTTDTQYF

j_call: TRBJ1-2
clone_size: NA
v_call: TRBV19
d_call: TRBD1
cdr3_nt: TGTGCCAGTAGTATTGACAGGGGCAACTATGGCTACACCTTC
cdr3_aa: CASSIDRGNYGYTF

j_call: TRBJ2-3
clone_size: NA
v_call: TRBV20-1
d_call: NA
cdr3_nt: TGCAGTGCTCTCGGCACAGATACGCAGTATTTT
cdr3_aa: CSALGTDTQYF

j_call: TRBJ2-7
clone_size: NA
v_call: TRBV6-5
d_call: TRBD2
cdr3_nt: TGTGCCAGCAGTTATTCCACCTCGGGGGGCGAGCAGTACTTC
cdr3_aa: CASSYSTSGGEQYF

j_call: TRBJ2-3
clone_size: NA
v_call: TRBV7-2
d_call: NA
cdr3_nt: TGTGCCAGCAGCCCAGTGGAGGGGCGGTCAGATACGCAGTATTTT
cdr3_aa: CASSPVEGRSDTQYF

j_call: TRBJ1-2
clone_size: NA
v_call: TRBV5-1
d_call: NA
cdr3_nt: TGCGCCAGCAGCCCTGGGGGCCTAATAGACGGTTATGGCTACACCTTC
cdr3_aa: CASSPGGLIDGYGYTF

j_call: TRBJ1-6
clone_size: NA
v_call: TRBV19
d_call: NA
cdr3_nt: TGTGCCAGTAGTCCTTCTTCCTTGAATTCACCCCTCCACTTT
cdr3_aa: CASSPSSLNSPLHF

j_call: TRBJ2-7
clone_size: NA
v_call: TRBV18
d_call: NA
cdr3_nt: TGTGCCAGCTCACCAACCCGGGACAACGGGCAGTACTTC
cdr3_aa: CASSPTRDNGQYF

j_call: TRBJ2-5
clone_size: NA
v_call: TRBV5-4
d_call: TRBD1
cdr3_nt: TGTGCCAGCAGCTTGGCAGGGGGAGAGACCCAGTACTTC
cdr3_aa: CASSLAGGETQYF

j_call: TRBJ1-1
clone_size: NA
v_call: TRBV29-1
d_call: TRBD1
cdr3_nt: TGCAGCGTTGAAACCCGGACAGGGAAGACCATGAACACTGAAGCTTTCTTT
cdr3_aa: CSVETRTGKTMNTEAFF

j_call: TRBJ2-7
clone_size: once
v_call: TRBV27
d_call: TRBD1
cdr3_nt: TGTGCCAGCAGCCCGGGACAGACCTACGAGCAGTACTTC
cdr3_aa: CASSPGQTYEQYF

j_call: TRBJ1-4
clone_size: NA
v_call: TRBV2
d_call: NA
cdr3_nt: TGTGCCAGCGTATATTCTGCAGCCGGTGAAAAACTGTTTTTT
cdr3_aa: CASVYSAAGEKLFF

j_call: TRBJ2-7
clone_size: NA
v_call: TRBV28
d_call: TRBD2
cdr3_nt: TGTGCCAGCAGTAGGCCGGGACTAGCGGGGGACTCCTACGAGCAGTACTTC
cdr3_aa: CASSRPGLAGDSYEQYF